This T cell receptor (beta chain) was recorded in a study of T cells after yellow fever vaccination. General study results and limits: Across the CD4 and CD8 compartments, a small share of clonotypes was present in both. Weaker in magnitude, the secondary response showed a faster peak on day 5 versus 15.

From the 5' RACE reads, TCRdb called clonotypes with MiXCR, one entry per CDR3 protein. The sample shows under 550,000 distinct CDR3 sequences, roughly 22% of them seen only once. Concerning this clonotype itself: Its cognate antigen is unknown.

The germline CDR1 and CDR2 sequences are LGHNA and YSLEER. Trimming cost V 0 bases and J 0 bases, with 18 bases left between them. The CDR3 consists of 18 residues. This specimen was PBMCs, taken 21 days after the first yellow fever vaccination. The receptor was derived from a man younger than 35 who received the YFV17D yellow fever vaccine. This rearrangement joins TRBV4-3 to TRBJ2-7; D possibly corresponds to TRBD2 (6 bases). The CDR3 here is CASSQDVFGTFSSYEQYF. The DNA for the CDR3 is TGCGCCAGCAGCCAAGATGTCTTCGGGACTTTCAGCTCCTACGAGCAGTACTTC.